Sequencing of this T cell receptor beta chain was carried out in a study of Ad26.COV2.S vaccination and SARS-CoV-2 variants (dated by TCRdb to the early 2020s). A note on the overall study: Donors in the vaccine arm were drawn from COV1001, a multicentre, randomized, double-blind, placebo-controlled phase I-IIa trial testing Ad26.COV2.S in healthy adults. Blinding of investigators to trial group allocation was maintained during experiments and outcome assessment. Sequencing of the TCRbeta repertoire served to evaluate the specificity and breadth of SARS-CoV-2-reactive T cell receptors following Ad26.COV2.S vaccination. The TCR-sequenced set comprised approximately 32 samples: around 20 Ad26.COV2.S vaccine recipients, 5 placebo recipients and 8 SARS-CoV-2 convalescent individuals. Trial participants were randomized into five groups of five: low-dose or high-dose Ad26.COV2.S given once or twice, or placebo on both occasions. Ad26.COV2.S was administered intramuscularly at 5 x 10^10 or 1 x 10^11 viral particles, either as a single shot or as two shots given 56 days apart. General study outcomes and caveats: Spike-specific TCR breadth was higher in Ad26.COV2.S recipients than in placebo recipients (P = 0.0014). The study was not powered to compare responses between vaccine doses or regimens. Substantial breadth of spike-specific CD8+ and CD4+ T cell responses was reported after vaccination. It was noted by the authors that total T cell responses may have been underestimated by the TCR breadth and depth analyses. Vaccine and placebo recipients had similar non-spike TCR breadth, a finding consistent with the vaccine containing only spike.

At the junction V is shortened by 3 bases and J by 0 bases, with 8 bases in between. The CDR3 holds 14 amino acids from the cysteine to the phenylalanine. Just the 42-base CDR3 DNA is kept, in frame starting at base 1. Based on the germline V gene (reference sequence), the CDR1 and CDR2 sequences are SGHKS and YYEKEE. As concerns this clone: Its recognized antigen is unknown. The record has no base qualities; no much larger clone is one base away.

The sample's treatment or condition label, decoded: over 15 received Ad26.COV2.S at low or high dose, single or two shots; about 5 received placebo; per-sample allocation not given. For vaccine and placebo recipients, the sequenced repertoires came from samples collected on day 63 after the first injection. Between 29 July and 7 August 2020, Cohort 1b enrolled fewer than 30 adults aged 18-55 years at one site in Boston, USA. Ad26.COV2.S consisted of a replication-incompetent adenovirus type 26 vector by which a prefusion-stabilized SARS-CoV-2 spike protein from the original Wuhan strain was expressed. The immunoSEQ Assay was the method used to sequence TCRbeta CDR3 regions. After extraction, genomic DNA underwent amplification by bias-controlled multiplex PCR, followed by high-throughput sequencing. Per the authors' processing: To quantify the absolute abundance of each unique TCRbeta CDR3 region, sequences were collapsed and filtered. Usable DNA was measured by amplifying reference genes present in all nucleated cells, and TCRbeta template counts were normalized to that usable DNA to estimate T cell fraction. Repertoire TCRs were annotated as SARS-CoV-2-specific by exact matching of V gene, CDR3 amino acid sequence and J gene to a known reactive TCR set. The reference SARS-CoV-2 TCR set came from MIRA and was filtered for enrichment in COVID-19-positive ImmuneCODE repertoires, removing public or cross-reactive TCRs. Drawing on the MIRA antigens, annotated TCRs were analysed further at the level of specific ORF or position within ORF. Breadth was defined as annotated unique rearrangements over total unique productive rearrangements; depth was the summed frequency of those rearrangements. Two-sided Wilcoxon rank-sum tests were used to compare TCR breadth between groups. Sourced from immuneACCESS, this table was stored by TCRdb with only in-frame sequences that have V and J called. A share of the clones is absent; for the studies checked, an unresolved V gene accounts for under half, and the remainder has no known explanation. The DNA was the basis for D and trimming; V, J and clone size are from that table. This sample is represented by approximately 410,000 clones; over 75% of them were singletons. The top ten clonotypes cover about 3.6% of the sample.

Specimen: peripheral blood, collected in a trial of Ad26.COV2.S vaccine versus placebo. The clonotype originates from a person aged 18-60 years who received the Ad26.COV2.S COVID-19 vaccine or a placebo. This chain is built from TRBV5-5 and TRBJ2-3, with the D gene not confidently named. The CDR3 is CASSWMTSTDTQYF. The nucleotide sequence is TGTGCCAGCAGCTGGATGACTAGCACAGATACGCAGTATTTT.